This T cell receptor beta chain was sequenced in a study of blood T cell repertoires in COVID-19. The CDR3 is 15 residues long. In germline, CDR1 is GTSNPN, CDR2 SVGIG (reference sequence). With V trimmed by 0 bases and J by 0 bases, 1 base remained unmatched. Clones were read by immunoSEQ multiplex PCR, and TCRdb kept only the in-frame ones, dropping some. The top ten clones hold about 5% of a sample with about 160,000 clones, 80% to 95% of them seen once. This clonotype was obtained from a woman aged 50 to 60 with acute or convalescent COVID-19. The sequencing input was peripheral blood. The chain joins TRBV30 to TRBJ1-3; 8 nucleotides line up with TRBD1. CDR3 nucleotides: TGTGCCTGGAGTGTACAGGGGGGCTCTGGAAACACCATATATTTT. Amino acid sequence: CAWSVQGGSGNTIYF.